A selection of T cell receptor beta chains follows, all from one sample in a study of human T cells and chemical hapten exposure. MiXCR was run by TCRdb on the RACE reads, yielding one entry per CDR3 protein. The table has fewer than 100,000 distinct CDR3 sequences, over 9.5% seen once. The sequenced sample was whole blood, obtained in connection with sensitization to the hapten diphenylcyclopropenone (DPC). The receptor source for this set is an older woman with alopecia areata. Some clones in this sample may be carry-over from other donors' samples. Both conserved end residues are part of each CDR3. The D gene is left open where the match is weak. Clone size is not always given. Where it is, it says once, few, many or a class for expanded clones.

CDR3 protein,CDR3 DNA,V gene,clone size,D gene,J gene
CASSQKTGSLNTEAFF,TGTGCCAGCTCTCAAAAGACAGGGTCCCTGAACACTGAAGCTTTCTTT,TRBV18,many,TRBD1,TRBJ1-1
CSARDHSNLLGEQYF,TGCAGTGCTAGAGATCACAGTAACCTCTTGGGCGAGCAGTACTTC,TRBV20-1,many,-,TRBJ2-7
CASSLSTGGDTQYF,TGTGCCAGCAGCTTGTCAACTGGAGGGGATACGCAGTATTTT,TRBV13,few,-,TRBJ2-3
CSARGAGRLSGYTF,TGCAGTGCTAGGGGGGCAGGGCGTCTCTCTGGCTACACCTTC,TRBV20-1,many,-,TRBJ1-2
CASSQENRGYTF,TGTGCCAGCAGCCAAGAAAATAGAGGCTACACCTTC,TRBV3-1,few,-,TRBJ1-2
CASSVSPGHSNEKLFF,TGTGCCAGCAGCGTTTCACCGGGACACTCTAATGAAAAACTGTTTTTT,TRBV9,-,-,TRBJ1-4
CASSLLPGRANTEAFF,TGTGCCAGCAGCTTACTCCCCGGCCGCGCGAACACTGAAGCTTTCTTT,TRBV7-8,-,-,TRBJ1-1
CASHRSLSTDTQYF,TGTGCCAGCCACAGGAGTCTTAGCACAGATACGCAGTATTTT,TRBV7-9,many,-,TRBJ2-3
CASSPDRDRQETQYF,TGTGCCAGCAGCCCCGACCGGGACAGACAAGAGACCCAGTACTTC,TRBV4-2,-,TRBD1,TRBJ2-5
CASSLGTGGEQYF,TGTGCCAGCAGCTTAGGGACAGGGGGAGAGCAGTACTTC,TRBV11-1,-,TRBD1,TRBJ2-7
CASSPNPGHHNSPLHF,TGTGCCAGCTCACCTAATCCGGGACATCATAATTCACCCCTCCACTTT,TRBV18,many,-,TRBJ1-6
CAWSGGQNSNQPQHF,TGTGCCTGGAGTGGGGGACAGAATAGCAATCAGCCCCAGCATTTT,TRBV30,few,TRBD1,TRBJ1-5
CASSRRANYGYTF,TGTGCCAGCAGCCGCCGGGCTAACTATGGCTACACCTTC,TRBV3-1,many,-,TRBJ1-2
CSVGVSGNTIYF,TGCAGCGTTGGGGTATCTGGAAACACCATATATTTT,TRBV29-1,many,-,TRBJ1-3
CASRKDRGQAEAFF,TGTGCCAGCAGGAAAGACAGGGGTCAGGCTGAAGCTTTCTTT,TRBV2,few,TRBD1,TRBJ1-1
CASSIGWSGLLYEQYF,TGTGCCAGTAGTATAGGTTGGAGCGGCCTTCTCTACGAGCAGTACTTC,TRBV19,-,-,TRBJ2-7
CASSLGDGRYYGYTF,TGTGCCAGCAGCTTAGGGGACGGCAGATACTATGGCTACACCTTC,TRBV7-3,many,-,TRBJ1-2
CASSPRDLSSYEQYF,TGTGCCAGCTCACCTCGGGACCTGAGCTCCTACGAGCAGTACTTC,TRBV18,few,-,TRBJ2-7
CASRVSPSNQPQHF,TGCGCCAGCAGAGTGTCCCCTAGCAATCAGCCCCAGCATTTT,TRBV5-1,many,-,TRBJ1-5
CASSPGTFLTDTQYF,TGTGCCAGCAGCCCCGGGACTTTTCTCACCGATACGCAGTATTTT,TRBV7-9,-,-,TRBJ2-3
CSVEFMGRILAFF,TGCAGCGTTGAATTTATGGGGAGGATCCTGGCTTTCTTT,TRBV29-1,few,-,TRBJ1-1
CASSEARGYEQYF,TGTGCCAGCAGTGAAGCGCGAGGTTACGAGCAGTACTTC,TRBV6-1,-,-,TRBJ2-7
CASSSGLLLGTQYF,TGCGCCAGCAGTTCGGGACTCCTTCTGGGTACGCAGTATTTT,TRBV5-1,-,-,TRBJ2-3
CATLQEHTGELFF,TGTGCCACCTTACAGGAACACACCGGGGAGCTGTTTTTT,TRBV6-5,few,-,TRBJ2-2
CASSSENDYPPETQYF,TGTGCTAGCAGCTCCGAGAACGACTATCCACCAGAGACCCAGTACTTC,TRBV7-7,few,-,TRBJ2-5
CASRSGQAGNTEAFF,TGCGCCAGCAGATCGGGACAGGCCGGGAACACTGAAGCTTTCTTT,TRBV5-1,many,TRBD1,TRBJ1-1
CASSLGDLVYEQYF,TGTGCCAGCAGCTTAGGGGACCTTGTCTACGAGCAGTACTTC,TRBV7-9,-,-,TRBJ2-7
CASSLVTESRPYEQYF,TGCGCCAGCAGCTTGGTGACAGAATCGAGACCCTACGAGCAGTACTTC,TRBV5-1,few,-,TRBJ2-7
CASRVPGTPFSTDTQYF,TGTGCCAGCAGGGTGCCGGGGACACCTTTTAGCACAGATACGCAGTATTTT,TRBV2,-,-,TRBJ2-3
CAAREGRDGNTIYF,TGTGCCGCCCGAGAGGGGCGCGATGGAAACACCATATATTTT,TRBV10-3,many,-,TRBJ1-3
CSAQRRVVAKNIQYF,TGCAGTGCTCAGAGACGGGTTGTAGCCAAAAACATTCAGTACTTC,TRBV20-1,many,-,TRBJ2-4
CSVSGGTDTQYF,TGCAGCGTGAGCGGGGGGACAGATACGCAGTATTTT,TRBV29-1,-,TRBD2,TRBJ2-3
CASRYPSDSITITDTQYF,TGCGCCAGCCGCTACCCATCGGACTCGATTACAATCACAGATACGCAGTATTTT,TRBV5-1,few,-,TRBJ2-3
CAISDALGTGELFF,TGTGCCATCAGTGATGCTTTGGGGACCGGGGAGCTGTTTTTT,TRBV10-3,few,-,TRBJ2-2
CASSMGQPYGYTF,TGTGCCAGCAGTATGGGACAGCCCTATGGCTACACCTTC,TRBV12-3/TRBV12-4,-,TRBD1,TRBJ1-2
CSVSGAAEETQYF,TGCAGTGTCAGTGGAGCGGCGGAAGAGACCCAGTACTTC,TRBV20-1,many,-,TRBJ2-5
CASSQDPTRNQPQHF,TGTGCCAGCAGCCAAGATCCGACCAGGAATCAGCCCCAGCATTTT,TRBV3-1,-,-,TRBJ1-5
CASSSGGTEAFF,TGTGCCAGCAGCTCCGGTGGCACTGAAGCTTTCTTT,TRBV7-9,many,-,TRBJ1-1
CSVRGNLGAFF,TGCAGCGTCAGGGGGAACCTCGGGGCTTTCTTT,TRBV29-1,many,TRBD1,TRBJ1-1
CASRTSGGPYNEQFF,TGTGCCAGCAGAACTAGCGGGGGCCCCTACAATGAGCAGTTCTTC,TRBV6-6,many,TRBD2,TRBJ2-1
CASSPGQHGNTIYF,TGTGCCAGCAGCCCTGGACAGCATGGAAACACCATATATTTT,TRBV9,-,-,TRBJ1-3
CASSSGQGAGQPQHF,TGCGCCAGCAGTTCAGGACAGGGGGCGGGTCAGCCCCAGCATTTT,TRBV5-1,-,TRBD1,TRBJ1-5
CASSPHSNQPQHF,TGTGCCAGCTCACCACATAGCAATCAGCCCCAGCATTTT,TRBV18,many,-,TRBJ1-5
CASSFAGPEDEKLFF,TGTGCCAGCAGTTTCGCGGGACCCGAAGATGAAAAACTGTTTTTT,TRBV27,-,-,TRBJ1-4
CASSLRPVSWNTEAFF,TGTGCCAGCAGTTTACGGCCAGTCTCCTGGAACACTGAAGCTTTCTTT,TRBV27,few,-,TRBJ1-1
CASSKGLRDTEAFF,TGTGCCAGCAGCAAGGGACTTCGGGACACTGAAGCTTTCTTT,TRBV12-3/TRBV12-4,many,-,TRBJ1-1
CASSPNDRDQETQYF,TGTGCCAGCTCACCAAACGACAGGGACCAAGAGACCCAGTACTTC,TRBV18,many,TRBD1,TRBJ2-5
CASSQERTYNEQFF,TGTGCCAGCAGCCAGGAGCGGACCTACAATGAGCAGTTCTTC,TRBV4-2,-,-,TRBJ2-1
CASSRTGGADWINEQFF,TGTGCCAGCAGTCGTACAGGGGGCGCGGATTGGATTAATGAGCAGTTCTTC,TRBV7-3,-,TRBD1,TRBJ2-1